The text below deals with one T cell receptor (beta chain). The data originate from a study of blood T cell repertoires in COVID-19. Background on the study: There were acute and convalescent COVID-19 samples, and they came from the United States, Italy and Spain. From T cells, B-cell-depleted T cells, or PBMCs came the material, which was cDNA or gDNA.

TCRdb's copy holds only in-frame clones and misses some; the assay was immunoSEQ multiplex PCR. The table has a few hundred thousand clones, roughly 89% seen once. V dropped 5 bases and J dropped 4; count of bases not matched to a gene: 5. This CDR3 is built from 14 residues. In germline, CDR1 is LNHDA, CDR2 SQIVND (reference sequence). This chain uses TRBV19 with TRBJ1-5; 7 bases line up with TRBD1. The sample consisted of peripheral blood. The sequence came from a man between 18 and 29 years old with COVID-19, enrolled during active disease. The chain's CDR3 is CASSSTGENQPQHF. Written as DNA, the CDR3 is TGTGCCAGTAGTTCCACAGGGGAAAATCAGCCCCAGCATTTT.